The clone carrying this T cell receptor (beta chain) has just a few counts. The data belong to a study of blood T cell repertoires in COVID-19. In the study overall: Acute and convalescent COVID-19 samples came from the United States, Italy and Spain. The cDNA or gDNA used as material had been derived from T cells, B-cell-depleted T cells, or PBMCs.

The CDR3 totals 12 residues. Per germline, CDR1 ENHRY and CDR2 SYGVKD. Trimming pared 10 bases from V and 5 bases from J, leaving 14 bases between. As originally analysed: Amplified reference gene primers provided the basis for estimating nucleated cell counts. Profiling relied on immunoSEQ multiplex PCR, and the TCRdb table lists in-frame clones only, not all of them. That table is the source of V, J and clone size, and D and trimming were worked out from the DNA. The data contain 45,000 or so clones, roughly 87% of them singletons. V and J are TRBV10-3 and TRBJ1-2, with unresolved D. The sequence was collected from a woman of 80 years or more in a cohort sampled during active or convalescent COVID-19. The source material was peripheral blood. The CDR3 region is CATGFTEYGYTF. The CDR3 coding sequence is TGTGCCACGGGATTCACAGAGTATGGCTACACCTTC.